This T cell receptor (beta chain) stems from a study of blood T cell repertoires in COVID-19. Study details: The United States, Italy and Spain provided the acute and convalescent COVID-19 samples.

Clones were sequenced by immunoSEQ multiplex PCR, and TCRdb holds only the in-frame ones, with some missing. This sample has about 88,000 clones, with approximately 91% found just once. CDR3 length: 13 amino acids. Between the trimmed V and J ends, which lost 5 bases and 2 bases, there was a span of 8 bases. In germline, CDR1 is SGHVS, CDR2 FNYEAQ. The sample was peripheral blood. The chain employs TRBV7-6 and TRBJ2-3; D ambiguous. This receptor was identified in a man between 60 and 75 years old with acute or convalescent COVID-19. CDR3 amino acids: CASSAIPTDTQYF. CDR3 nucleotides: TGTGCCAGCAGCGCTATCCCCACAGATACGCAGTATTTT.